The 27 T cell receptor beta chains in this list originate from one sample, sequenced in a study of persistence of HIV-infected CD4 T cells. These TCRs are of unknown antigen specificity. The libraries were made with immunoSEQ version 4 in survey mode. Here immunoSEQ multiplex PCR was the method, and the copy in TCRdb shows in-frame clones only, minus some. The sample consists of 50,000 or so clones, approximately 72% of them appearing once. Lysates of CMV-infected fibroblasts at approximately 9.4 ug/mL stimulated these cells. Memory cells lacking CD40L and CD69 with high CD45RO were sorted. Source: CD4+ T cells sorted from PBMCs after approximately 20-hour stimulation, taken from a patient who received antiretroviral therapy. All receptors derive from an adult man with HIV who was CMV-seropositive.

In its sample, this clone was seen a few times. The chain has TRBV7-8 and TRBJ2-1; D is tentatively TRBD1 or TRBD2 (6 bases each). V was cut by 8 bases and J by 9 bases, with 23 bases left in between. Per germline, CDR1 SGHVS and CDR2 FQNEAQ. This CDR3 region has 15 residues. The CDR3 DNA reads as TGTGCCAGCCAGCTTAGGATCGGGGGCCTAGGTGAGCAGTTCTTC. It yields the protein CASQLRIGGLGEQFF.

This chain joins TRBV14 and TRBJ2-6, with TRBD1 matching 7 bases. With 6 bases clipped from V and 0 bases from J, the junction kept 5 bases outside the gene matches. The length of the CDR3 is 16 residues. Germline V gene data show CDR1 as SGHDN and CDR2 as FVKESK. The chain's CDR3 is CASRQGTSSGANVLTF. The CDR3 nucleotides are TGTGCCAGCAGACAGGGGACCTCCTCTGGGGCCAACGTCCTGACTTTC. Looking up the rest from reference TRBV14 and TRBJ2-6 gives the full variable domain: EAGVTQFPSHSVIEKGQTVTLRCDPISGHDNLYWYRRVMGKEIKFLLHFVKESKQDESGMPNNRFLAERTGGTYSTLKVQPAELEDSGVYFCASRQGTSSGANVLTFGAGSRLTVL.

The sample holds one count of this clone. This chain uses TRBV5-8 with TRBJ2-1, with 9 bases fitting TRBD1. V trimming: 4 bases; J trimming: 7 bases; junction bases outside the gene matches: 15. Germline V gene data show CDR1 as SGHTS and CDR2 as YDEGEE. The CDR3 loop spans 17 amino acids. CDR3 residues: CASSGRDRDGRRNEQFF. For the CDR3, the DNA is TGTGCCAGCAGCGGACGGGACAGGGATGGGCGGAGGAATGAGCAGTTCTTC.

The gene calls are TRBV14 and TRBJ2-5; D gene ambiguous. V was shortened by 1 base and J by 8 bases, with 8 bases between the two germline ends. CDR3 size: 12 residues. CDR1 SGHDN and CDR2 FVKESK come from the germline V gene. The DNA for the CDR3 is TGTGCCAGCAGCCAAGTCGGCACAACCCAGTACTTC. Amino acids: CASSQVGTTQYF.

The rearrangement links TRBV27 to TRBJ1-1, with 8 positions matching TRBD1. Trimming at V came to 6 bases and at J to 3 bases, leaving 12 bases not matched to a gene. Germline CDR1 reads MNHEY; CDR2 reads SMNVEV (reference sequence). The CDR3 consists of 16 residues. The CDR3 is CASRLLGTGRDTEAFF. CDR3 bases: TGTGCCAGCAGGTTACTCGGGACAGGTCGGGACACTGAAGCTTTCTTT.

This chain connects TRBV9 to TRBJ2-3; TRBD1 might be the D (5 bases). Deletions cut 2 bases from V and 2 bases from J, with 15 bases between. Germline V lookup: CDR1 SGDLS, CDR2 YYNGEE. The CDR3 consists of 16 residues. CDR3 amino acids: CASSVFGSGPTDTQYF. As DNA, the CDR3 is TGTGCCAGCAGCGTCTTCGGTTCAGGGCCCACAGATACGCAGTATTTT.

This chain joins TRBV13 and TRBJ1-3; D remains ambiguous. Trimming took 0 bases from V and 0 from J, leaving 12 bases between them. CDR1 is PRHDT and CDR2 is FYEKMQ in the germline V gene (reference sequence). This CDR3 has 17 amino acids. CDR3 region: CASSLGSKFSSGNTIYF. CDR3 nucleotide sequence: TGTGCCAGCAGCTTAGGCTCCAAGTTCTCCTCTGGAAACACCATATATTTT.

This clone was counted a few times. The chain carries TRBV6-5 and TRBJ2-1; D might be TRBD1 (6 bases). Trimming removed 2 bases from V and 6 bases from J, with 14 bases in between. The CDR3 has 15 amino acids. CDR1 MNHEY and CDR2 SVGAGI come from the germline V gene. CDR3 amino acids: CASSYRQATLNEQFF. DNA of the CDR3: TGTGCCAGCAGTTACCGACAGGCTACGCTCAATGAGCAGTTCTTC.

This clone appeared a few times. V gene TRBV7-8 combines with J gene TRBJ2-2; 8 nucleotides agree with TRBD2. CDR3 length: 14 residues. Per the germline V gene, CDR1 is SGHVS and CDR2 is FQNEAQ. The junction had 5 bases not matched to a gene; V was cut back by 5 bases and J by 6 bases. The CDR3 sequence: CASSKTSVAGELFF. Here the CDR3 DNA reads TGTGCCAGCAGCAAGACTAGCGTAGCCGGGGAGCTGTTTTTT.

The chain couples TRBV18 to TRBJ1-3; the D gene is possibly TRBD1 (6 bases). This CDR3 is built from 15 residues. V was shortened by 4 bases and J by 3 bases, with 13 bases between the two germline ends. Germline values: CDR1 KGHSH, CDR2 LQKENI. The CDR3 region is CASSQGNRDGNTIYF. The CDR3 DNA follows: TGTGCCAGCTCACAAGGAAACAGGGATGGAAACACCATATATTTT. Using reference TRBV18 and TRBJ1-3 for the parts outside the CDR3, the full variable domain is NAGVMQNPRHLVRRRGQEARLRCSPMKGHSHVYWYRQLPEEGLKFMVYLQKENIIDESGMPKERFSAEFPKEGPSILRIQQVVRGDSAAYFCASSQGNRDGNTIYFGEGSWLTVV.

The V call is TRBV5-1, the J call TRBJ1-1; 7 nucleotides align to TRBD1. The CDR3 extends over 14 amino acids. Trimming took 1 base from V and 5 from J; bases not matched to a gene: 5. The V gene's germline CDR1 is SGHRS and CDR2 YFSETQ. As DNA, the CDR3 is TGCGCCAGCAGCTTGCGACAGGGAGGGACTGAAGCTTTCTTT. It encodes CASSLRQGGTEAFF.

The chain carries TRBV19 and TRBJ1-1, with D possibly matching TRBD1 (5 bases). The CDR3 has 13 residues. V dropped 4 bases and J dropped 1 base, with 7 bases sitting between them. The germline V gene encodes CDR1 LNHDA and CDR2 SQIVND (reference sequence). CDR3 nucleotide sequence: TGTGCCAGTAGTAAAGGACAGAACACTGAAGCTTTCTTT. This gives the protein CASSKGQNTEAFF.

V is TRBV18 and J is TRBJ1-1; TRBD1 matches 8 bases. Looked up from germline, CDR1 is KGHSH and CDR2 is LQKENI. Germline trimming cut 4 bases from V and 4 bases from J; bases unmatched to any gene: 14. The CDR3 is 17 residues long. The CDR3 DNA reads TGTGCCAGCTCACTTTTCAAGGGACAGGTCCTTTCCACTGAAGCTTTCTTT. Its translation: CASSLFKGQVLSTEAFF.

This sequence joins TRBV10-2 and TRBJ2-2; TRBD1 agrees at 9 bases. V lost 7 bases and J lost 5; bases outside the gene matches: 5. The length of the CDR3 is 14 residues. Germline values: CDR1 WSHSY, CDR2 SAAADI. CDR3: CASTGQGRTGELFF. The CDR3 DNA reads TGCGCCAGCACGGGACAGGGAAGAACCGGGGAGCTGTTTTTT.

The chain carries TRBV7-8 and TRBJ2-7; TRBD2 agrees at 10 bases. The CDR3 runs 16 residues. CDR1 and CDR2 (germline): SGHVS, FQNEAQ. After removal of 5 bases from V and 2 bases from J, the junction contained 9 bases not matched to a gene. In DNA, the CDR3 is TGTGCCAGCAGCCCCCAGCGGGGGGGAAGGGCCTACGAGCAGTACTTC. Translating it yields CASSPQRGGRAYEQYF.

The rearrangement joins TRBV3-1 (or the pseudogene TRBV3-2) to TRBJ1-1; D remains unclear. Germline V gene sequence: CDR1 LGHDT, CDR2 YNNKEL (reference sequence). V lost 0 bases and J lost 11, with 13 bases in between. The CDR3 has 13 residues. CDR3 sequence reads: CASSQDVGNRAFF. The CDR3 region has the DNA TGTGCCAGCAGCCAAGATGTCGGGAATAGGGCTTTCTTT.

The chain couples TRBV7-2 to TRBJ1-6; a weak D match, TRBD1 (5 bases). The V end was cut by 1 base, the J end by 9 bases, with 13 bases between. The CDR3 contains 15 residues. CDR1 and CDR2 (germline): SGHTA, FQGNSA. Here the CDR3 DNA reads TGTGCCAGCAGCTTAGTATGGGGGATGGGTTCACCCCTCCACTTT. Its translation is CASSLVWGMGSPLHF.

The chain is built from TRBV3-1 (or the pseudogene TRBV3-2) and TRBJ2-7; 10 bases fit TRBD2. Unmatched junction bases numbered 1, after V lost 5 bases and J lost 0 bases. The CDR3 runs to 14 residues. Germline loops: CDR1 LGHDT, CDR2 YNNKEL (reference sequence). The CDR3 region is CASSSSGSSYEQYF. CDR3 nucleotide sequence: TGTGCCAGCAGCTCTAGCGGGAGCTCCTACGAGCAGTACTTC.

The J gene is TRBJ1-6, the V gene TRBV15; perhaps TRBD1 as D (5 bases). CDR3 size: 17 residues. Trimming took 0 bases from V and 9 from J, leaving 18 bases between them. From germline, CDR1 is LNHNV and CDR2 YYDKDF (reference sequence). The CDR3 loop reads CATSRDFSGTVGSPLHF. In DNA form, the CDR3 reads TGTGCCACCAGCAGAGACTTCTCGGGGACGGTCGGTTCACCCCTCCACTTT.

This clone was seen just once. CDR3 sequence reads: CASSFWGLETQYF. The CDR3, as DNA: TGCGCCAGCAGCTTCTGGGGATTGGAGACCCAGTACTTC. This chain links TRBV5-1 with TRBJ2-5; D unclear. The V gene lost 2 bases and the J gene lost 5 bases, with 10 bases spanning the gap. The CDR3 length is 13 residues. Germline-derived CDR1 and CDR2 are SGHRS and YFSETQ. Full variable domain (outside the CDR3, taken from reference TRBV5-1 and TRBJ2-5): KAGVTQTPRYLIKTRGQQVTLSCSPISGHRSVSWYQQTPGQGLQFLFEYFSETQRNKGNFPGRFSGRQFSNSRSEMNVSTLELGDSALYLCASSFWGLETQYFGPGTRLLVL.

With respect to this clone: Different DNA sequences within this sample yield the same CDR3. V is TRBV18 and J is TRBJ1-3, with a tentative D call TRBD1 (5 bases). V was pared by 2 bases and J by 3 bases, with 11 bases between. Germline assignment: CDR1 KGHSH and CDR2 LQKENI. The CDR3 totals 15 residues. The CDR3: CASSPNTQGGNTIYF. The CDR3 DNA reads as TGTGCCAGCTCACCAAATACCCAGGGTGGAAACACCATATATTTT.

This clone was recorded a few times. The chain employs TRBV6-5 and TRBJ2-7, with 7 bases that match TRBD1. CDR3 length: 15 amino acids. Germline loops: CDR1 MNHEY, CDR2 SVGAGI. V was clipped by 2 bases and J by 2 bases; unmatched bases: 6. CDR3 coding DNA: TGTGCCAGCAGTTACCTCGACAGGGACGCCTACGAGCAGTACTTC. Residues: CASSYLDRDAYEQYF.

The chain couples TRBV20-1 to TRBJ2-3; D is undetermined. With 3 bases removed from V and 6 bases from J, the gap between germline ends came to 19 bases. CDR3 length: 15 amino acids. The germline V gene encodes CDR1 DFQATT and CDR2 SNEGSKA (reference sequence). In DNA, the CDR3 is TGCAGTGCTAGTGGGGATAGAGCACCCCAGGATACGCAGTATTTT. This codes for CSASGDRAPQDTQYF.

The genes are TRBV5-6 and TRBJ2-1; 9 bases agree with TRBD1. There are 15 residues in the CDR3. V lost 5 bases, J lost 6 bases, and 9 bases stayed unmatched. The germline CDR1 and CDR2 sequences are SGHDT and YYEEEE. This CDR3 reads CASSSDRGNGNEQFF. The CDR3 nucleotides read TGTGCCAGCAGTTCGGACAGGGGAAACGGCAATGAGCAGTTCTTC.

The chain carries TRBV19 and TRBJ1-5; TRBD1 might be the D (5 bases). Germline V gene data show CDR1 as LNHDA and CDR2 as SQIVND (reference sequence). The V gene lost 0 bases and the J gene lost 3 bases, with 6 bases spanning the gap. This CDR3 comprises 14 residues. The CDR3 here is CASSIEQVNQPQHF. The CDR3 nucleotides are TGTGCCAGTAGTATAGAACAGGTCAATCAGCCCCAGCATTTT.

V gene TRBV6-1 combines with J gene TRBJ2-2; tentatively, D is TRBD1 (6 bases). With 2 bases removed from V and 1 base from J, the gap between germline ends came to 8 bases. This CDR3 spans 15 amino acids. CDR1 and CDR2 (germline): MNHNS, SASEGT. CDR3 in amino acids: CASSERGGNTGELFF. The CDR3, as DNA: TGTGCCAGCAGTGAACGAGGGGGGAACACCGGGGAGCTGTTTTTT.

This clone was detected only once. In nucleotides, the CDR3 is TGCAGCGTGGGTTGGGACAGGCTGGCCTACAATGAGCAGTTCTTC. Residues: CSVGWDRLAYNEQFF. V and J are TRBV29-1 and TRBJ2-1, with 8 positions matching TRBD1. V was pared by 6 bases and J by 2 bases, with 9 bases of the junction left unmatched. Germline V CDR1 and CDR2: SQVTM, ANQGSEA. The CDR3 length is 15 residues.